Listed below are T cell receptor beta chains from one sample, sequenced in a study of blood T cell repertoires in COVID-19. Measured with immunoSEQ multiplex PCR; TCRdb has only the in-frame clones, and not every one. This sample yields over 200,000 clones, of which 70% to 90% are seen a single time; less than 14% belongs to the top ten. Specimen: PBMCs or T cells enriched from blood (not recorded which). These receptors all come from a man aged 25-45 years who had recovered from COVID-19. Each CDR3 is given with its conserved first and last residue. A D gene is named only where the DNA matches it firmly. Where a row states a size, it is once, few, many or the class of an expanded clone; other rows omit it.

D	size	V	J	CDR3	DNA
TRBD1	-	TRBV5-5	TRBJ1-4	CASSQLGQINEKLFF	TGTGCCAGCAGCCAGTTGGGACAGATTAATGAAAAACTGTTTTTT
TRBD2	-	TRBV6-5	TRBJ2-1	CASSPGLDSYNEQFF	TGTGCCAGCAGTCCCGGACTAGACTCCTACAATGAGCAGTTCTTC
TRBD2	-	TRBV28	TRBJ2-3	CASKLAGGRTDTQYF	TGTGCCAGCAAACTCGCGGGGGGGCGCACAGATACGCAGTATTTT
TRBD2	-	TRBV18	TRBJ2-3	CASSPGTSATDTQYF	TGTGCCAGCTCACCAGGGACTAGCGCTACAGATACGCAGTATTTT
-	-	TRBV5-4	TRBJ1-2	CASSFGENGYTF	TGTGCCAGCAGCTTTGGGGAGAATGGCTACACCTTC
TRBD1	-	TRBV6-5	TRBJ1-6	CASSLRGTGSYPLHF	TGTGCCAGCAGCCTGAGGGGGACAGGGTCTTACCCCCTCCACTTT
-	few	TRBV2	TRBJ1-5	CASEGGMGNQPQHF	TGTGCCAGCGAAGGGGGAATGGGGAATCAGCCCCAGCATTTT
TRBD2	-	TRBV11-2	TRBJ2-7	CASSAASGSKFFGGEQYF	TGTGCCAGCAGCGCCGCTAGCGGGAGTAAATTTTTCGGGGGCGAGCAGTACTTC
TRBD2	-	TRBV19	TRBJ2-5	CASSPRPSGGVIGETQYF	TGTGCCAGTAGTCCTCGCCCTAGCGGGGGGGTAATAGGGGAGACCCAGTACTTC
TRBD2	-	TRBV28	TRBJ2-1	CASSLLLAGYNEQFF	TGTGCCAGCAGTTTATTATTAGCGGGGTACAATGAGCAGTTCTTC
-	-	TRBV25-1	TRBJ1-4	CASSEWPGNGEKLFF	TGTGCCAGCAGTGAATGGCCAGGGAACGGTGAAAAACTGTTTTTT